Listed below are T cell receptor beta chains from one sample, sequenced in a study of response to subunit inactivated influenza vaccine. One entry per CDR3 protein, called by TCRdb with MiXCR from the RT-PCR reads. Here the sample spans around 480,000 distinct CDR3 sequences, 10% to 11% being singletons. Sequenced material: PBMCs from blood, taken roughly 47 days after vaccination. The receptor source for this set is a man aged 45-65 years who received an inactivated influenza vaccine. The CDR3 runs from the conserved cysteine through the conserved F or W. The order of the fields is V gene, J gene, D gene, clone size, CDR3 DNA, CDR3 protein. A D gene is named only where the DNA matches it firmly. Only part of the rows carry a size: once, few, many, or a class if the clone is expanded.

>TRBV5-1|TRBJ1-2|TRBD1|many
TGCGCCAGCAGCTTGGCAATGGGACAGGGGAATGGCTACACCTTC
CASSLAMGQGNGYTF
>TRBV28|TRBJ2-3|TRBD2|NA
TGTGCCAGCAGTTTATTCCTACTAGCGGTCAACACAGATACGCAGTATTTT
CASSLFLLAVNTDTQYF
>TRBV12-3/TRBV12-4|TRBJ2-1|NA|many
TGTGCCAGCGGATCCCGAGACACCAATGAGCAGTTCTTC
CASGSRDTNEQFF
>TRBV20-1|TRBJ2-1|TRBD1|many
TGCAGGACAGGGGACTCCTACAATGAGCAGTTCTTC
CRTGDSYNEQFF
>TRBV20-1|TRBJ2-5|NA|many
TGCAGTGCTAGGGATCTGGGCCCACAGCAGTTAGCCCAGTACTTC
CSARDLGPQQLAQYF
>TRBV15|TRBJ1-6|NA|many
TGTGCCACCAACAAGGGAGCCGGCCTCTATAATTCACCCCTCCACTTT
CATNKGAGLYNSPLHF
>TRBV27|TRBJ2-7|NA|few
TGTGCCAGCAGTTTAAGCAGGGTAGCTAACGAGCAGTACTTC
CASSLSRVANEQYF
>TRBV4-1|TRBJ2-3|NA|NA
TGCGCCAGCAGCCAAGAATCGGGGTGGGGGCTGACAAACCATTTT
CASSQESGWGLTNHF
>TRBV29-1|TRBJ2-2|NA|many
TGCAGCGTTGGGACAGTCAACACCGGGGAGCTGTTTTTT
CSVGTVNTGELFF
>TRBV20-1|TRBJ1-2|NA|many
TGCAGTGCTAGAGCGGGACTGGCCTATGGCTACACCTTC
CSARAGLAYGYTF
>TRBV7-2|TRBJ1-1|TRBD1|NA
TGTGCCAGCAGCTTAGCACAGGGGCAGGGCACTGAAGCTTTCTTT
CASSLAQGQGTEAFF
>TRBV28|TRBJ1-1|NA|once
TGTGCCAGCACTCCCCAGCCGGAGAACACTGAAGCTTTCTTT
CASTPQPENTEAFF
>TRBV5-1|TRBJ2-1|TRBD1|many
TGCGCCAGCAGCCCCGGGACAGGGTCGCTAGGTGAGCAGTTCTTC
CASSPGTGSLGEQFF
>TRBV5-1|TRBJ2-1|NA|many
TGCGCCAGCAGCTCCACTTTGCTTTTCATGAGCTCCTACAATGAGCAGTTCTTC
CASSSTLLFMSSYNEQFF
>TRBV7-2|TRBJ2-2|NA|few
TGTGCCAGCAGCTTAATCGTCAACACCGGGGAGCTGTTTTTT
CASSLIVNTGELFF
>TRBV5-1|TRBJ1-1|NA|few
TGCGCCAGCAGCTCATGGCCCCAGGGACAGAACACTGAAGCTTTCTTT
CASSSWPQGQNTEAFF
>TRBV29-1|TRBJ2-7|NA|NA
TGCAGCGTTGAATCAGCCTACGAGCAGTACTTC
CSVESAYEQYF
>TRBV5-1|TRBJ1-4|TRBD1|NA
TGCGCCAGCAGCGAGGAAGGGGGCGCTTGGGAAAAACTGTTTTTT
CASSEEGGAWEKLFF
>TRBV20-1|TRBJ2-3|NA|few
TGCAGTGCTAGAGAAGCTTTCAGCACAGATACGCAGTATTTT
CSAREAFSTDTQYF
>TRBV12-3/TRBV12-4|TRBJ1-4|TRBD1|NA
TGTGCCAGCAGTCTTGACAGGGGGCCAGGTGAAAAACTGTTTTTT
CASSLDRGPGEKLFF
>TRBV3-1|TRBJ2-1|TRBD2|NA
TGTGCCAGCACCGGACTAGCGGGGCGGAATGAGCAGTTCTTC
CASTGLAGRNEQFF
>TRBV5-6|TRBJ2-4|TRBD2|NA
TGTGCCAGCAGCTTTTGGAGCGGGAGGGCGGACATTCAGTACTTC
CASSFWSGRADIQYF
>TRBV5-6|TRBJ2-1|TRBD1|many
TGTGCCAGCACCATTGTCGGGACAGGGGTAATTAATGAGCAGTTCTTC
CASTIVGTGVINEQFF
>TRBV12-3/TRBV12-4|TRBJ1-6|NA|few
TGTGCCAGCAGCAGGGGCCTTGGCAATTCACCCCTCCACTTT
CASSRGLGNSPLHF
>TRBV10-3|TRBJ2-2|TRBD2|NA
TGTGCCATCAGTGAGACTAGCGGGGGTACGAACACCGGGGAGCTGTTTTTT
CAISETSGGTNTGELFF
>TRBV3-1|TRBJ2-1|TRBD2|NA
TGTGCCAGCAGCCAATTTAGCGGGGGAAATGAGCAGTTCTTC
CASSQFSGGNEQFF
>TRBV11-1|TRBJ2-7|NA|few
TGTGCCAGCAGCTTAGAGAGGAATTACTACGAGCAGTACTTC
CASSLERNYYEQYF
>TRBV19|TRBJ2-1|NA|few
TGTGCCAGTAGTTCCTCTCAGGGGTTCTCCTACAATGAGCAGTTCTTC
CASSSSQGFSYNEQFF
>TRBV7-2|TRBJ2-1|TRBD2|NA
TGTGCCAGCAGCTTAGCTGCGCGGGAGTCAAATGAGCAGTTCTTC
CASSLAARESNEQFF
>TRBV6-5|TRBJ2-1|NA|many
TGTGCCAGCAGTTACTCGTGGACGGGGAATGAGCAGTTCTTC
CASSYSWTGNEQFF
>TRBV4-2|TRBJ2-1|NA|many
TGTGCCAGCAGCCAAGAATTCGGGAGTGTCTCCTACAATGAGCAGTTCTTC
CASSQEFGSVSYNEQFF
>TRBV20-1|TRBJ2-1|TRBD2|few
TGCAGTGCTAGAACGGGACTAGCGGGCCGGCGGGCCCACAATGAGCAGTTCTTC
CSARTGLAGRRAHNEQFF
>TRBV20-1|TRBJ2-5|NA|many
TGCAGTGCTTCCCCTACAGGGTTGTGGGAGACCCAGTACTTC
CSASPTGLWETQYF
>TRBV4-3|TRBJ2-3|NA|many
TGCGCCAGCAGCCAAGGACACGGGTCGGATACGCAGTATTTT
CASSQGHGSDTQYF
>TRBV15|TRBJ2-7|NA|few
TGTGCCACCAGCAGAGACGGTGTGACCTACGAGCAGTACTTC
CATSRDGVTYEQYF
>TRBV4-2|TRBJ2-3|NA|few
TGTGCCAGCAGCCAAGAGGCCAGGGACAACACAGATACGCAGTATTTT
CASSQEARDNTDTQYF
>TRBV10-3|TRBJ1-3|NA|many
TGTGCCATCAGTGATGGGGGGCTGAGAAACACCATATATTTT
CAISDGGLRNTIYF
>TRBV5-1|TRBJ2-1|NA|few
TGCGCCAGCAGCTTTGAGCGAGCCACGGGTGAGCAGTTCTTC
CASSFERATGEQFF
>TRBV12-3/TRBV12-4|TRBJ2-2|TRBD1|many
TGTGCCAGCAGTCCTGGAATCCGGGACAGGGGGACCGGGGAGCTGTTTTTT
CASSPGIRDRGTGELFF
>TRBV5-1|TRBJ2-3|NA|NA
TGCGCCAGCAGCTTCTTCTCCGCAGATACGCAGTATTTT
CASSFFSADTQYF
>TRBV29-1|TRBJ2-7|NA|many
TGCAGCGTTGCCGGACCCTACGAGCAGTACTTC
CSVAGPYEQYF
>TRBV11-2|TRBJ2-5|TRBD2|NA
TGTGCCAGCAGCATCGGGACTAGCGGGGGGCGGTATTTGGAGACCCAGTACTTC
CASSIGTSGGRYLETQYF
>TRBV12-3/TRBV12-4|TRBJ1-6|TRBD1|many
TGTGCCAGCAGCCTCGGGACAGCGAATTCACCCCTCCACTTT
CASSLGTANSPLHF
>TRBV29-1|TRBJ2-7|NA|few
TGCAGCGTTGGGCAGCGCTCCTACGAGCAGTACTTC
CSVGQRSYEQYF
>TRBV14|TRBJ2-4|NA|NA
TGTGCCAGCAGCCAAGAGGTAGCGCGGACCAAAAACATTCAGTACTTC
CASSQEVARTKNIQYF
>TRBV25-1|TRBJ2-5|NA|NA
TGTGCCAGCAGTGACAGGGACTTCGGTATCGAGACCCAGTACTTC
CASSDRDFGIETQYF
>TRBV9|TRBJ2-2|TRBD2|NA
TGTGCCAGCAGCGTAGGGACTAGCGGAAACACCGGGGAGCTGTTTTTT
CASSVGTSGNTGELFF
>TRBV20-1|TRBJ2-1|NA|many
TGCAGTGCTAGCCGGGGGAGTAGATACAATGAGCAGTTCTTC
CSASRGSRYNEQFF
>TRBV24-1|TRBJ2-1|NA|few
TGTGCCACCAGTGATTTAAGTGGTGGCGGAGCCTACAATGAGCAGTTCTTC
CATSDLSGGGAYNEQFF
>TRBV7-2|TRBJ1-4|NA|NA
TGTGCCAGCAGCTTAGCCCCTCGGGGCCTTGAAAAACTGTTTTTT
CASSLAPRGLEKLFF
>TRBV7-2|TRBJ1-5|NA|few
TGTGCCAGCAGCATGAGGGGGGGACAACTTCAGCCCCAGCATTTT
CASSMRGGQLQPQHF
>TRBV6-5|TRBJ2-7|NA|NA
TGTGCCAGCAGTTATAATGGCGGATCTAATGAGCAGTACTTC
CASSYNGGSNEQYF
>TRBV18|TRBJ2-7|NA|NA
TGTGCCAGCTCTCAATCCGGGGGCTCCTACGAGCAGTACTTC
CASSQSGGSYEQYF
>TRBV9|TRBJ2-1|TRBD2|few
TGTGCCAGCAGCGTAACTAGCGTGAGCTCCTACAATGAGCAGTTCTTC
CASSVTSVSSYNEQFF
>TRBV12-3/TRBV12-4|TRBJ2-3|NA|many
TGTGCCAGCGCCTCCGGCGGGTTCACAGATACGCAGTATTTT
CASASGGFTDTQYF